This entry features one T cell receptor beta chain sequence. The data are from a study of blood T cell repertoires in COVID-19. The overall study: Italy, Spain and the United States were the sources of the convalescent and acute COVID-19 samples. T cells, B-cell-depleted T cells, or PBMCs supplied cDNA or gDNA.

J gave up 0 bases and V 7 bases, and 11 bases lay outside the gene matches. Germline CDR1 is SGHAT and CDR2 is FQNNGV. CDR3 length: 17 residues. Original analysis: Researchers report that nucleated cell counts were estimated from reference gene primer amplification. TCRdb's table, derived via immunoSEQ multiplex PCR, lists solely in-frame clones and lacks some. V and J calls and clone size are those listed in that table; D and trimming were worked out from the DNA. In the table there are 30,000 to 35,000 clones, 75% to 90% of which are singletons. This TCR derives from an elderly man with active COVID-19. This rearrangement joins TRBV11-2 to TRBJ2-2; 7 bases match TRBD2. The source material was peripheral blood. The CDR3 DNA is TGTGCCAGCACCACGGGGGGTAGCGGAACGAACACCGGGGAGCTGTTTTTT. Translation gives CASTTGGSGTNTGELFF.